This is a list of T cell receptor beta chains from one sample in a study of graft-versus-host responses after intestinal transplantation. Some clones are missing from TCRdb's copy, which holds only in-frame ones; the method was immunoSEQ multiplex PCR. Of 20,000 or so clones listed, 86% are singletons. The source was bone marrow, collected around 120 days after transplant. The receptors were gathered from a human patient who received an intestinal transplant, so some T cells may come from the graft donor. The CDR3 runs from the conserved cysteine through the conserved F or W. The D gene is left open where the match is weak. Expanded clones get a size class; other rows say once, few or many, or leave the size out.

size	D	J	V	CDR3	DNA
NA	NA	TRBJ2-3	TRBV7-6	CASSLGHDRQSDTQYF	TGTGCCAGCAGCTTAGGACACGACCGCCAATCAGATACGCAGTATTTT
NA	NA	TRBJ2-1	TRBV6-4	CASSASSYNEQFF	TGTGCCAGCAGTGCGAGCTCCTACAATGAGCAGTTCTTC
NA	NA	TRBJ2-3	TRBV5-1	CASSLGGSDTQYF	TGCGCCAGCAGCTTGGGCGGGTCAGATACGCAGTATTTT
NA	TRBD2	TRBJ2-3	TRBV19	CASSTPTSGTDTQYF	TGTGCCAGTAGTACCCCGACTAGCGGCACAGATACGCAGTATTTT
NA	NA	TRBJ1-4	TRBV6-5	CASSYQGEKLFF	TGTGCCAGCAGTTACCAGGGGGAAAAACTGTTTTTT
NA	TRBD1	TRBJ2-7	TRBV29-1	CSVETDRAYEQYF	TGCAGCGTTGAAACGGACAGGGCCTACGAGCAGTACTTC
NA	TRBD2	TRBJ2-2	TRBV7-3	CASSWTSGTGELFF	TGTGCCAGCAGCTGGACTAGCGGGACCGGGGAGCTGTTTTTT
NA	NA	TRBJ1-2	TRBV7-3	CASSLGQNYGYTF	TGTGCCAGCAGCCTAGGACAGAACTATGGCTACACCTTC
NA	NA	TRBJ1-4	TRBV29-1	CSGARGSNEKLFF	TGCAGCGGGGCAAGGGGGAGTAATGAAAAACTGTTTTTT
NA	NA	TRBJ2-5	TRBV9	CASSPGTGSLQETQYF	TGTGCCAGCAGCCCCGGGACCGGGTCCCTCCAAGAGACCCAGTACTTC
NA	NA	TRBJ1-1	TRBV6-6	CASSEGRPSLAFF	TGTGCCAGCAGCGAGGGACGGCCGTCTCTAGCTTTCTTT
NA	NA	TRBJ2-6	TRBV7-7	CASSGGAKVPQSRANVLTF	TGTGCCAGCAGCGGGGGAGCTAAGGTGCCACAAAGTCGGGCCAACGTCCTGACTTTC
NA	NA	TRBJ2-3	TRBV6-6	CASSYGQNTQYF	TGTGCCAGCAGTTACGGACAGAATACGCAGTATTTT
few	NA	TRBJ1-2	TRBV19	CASSPEGDRLGYTF	TGTGCCAGTAGTCCAGAAGGGGATCGTTTAGGCTACACCTTC
NA	NA	TRBJ1-1	TRBV7-9	CASSLTQQNTEAFF	TGTGCCAGCAGCTTAACCCAGCAGAACACTGAAGCTTTCTTT
NA	NA	TRBJ1-1	TRBV29-1	CSVVGDGWNTEAFF	TGCAGCGTGGTCGGGGACGGCTGGAACACTGAAGCTTTCTTT
NA	TRBD1	TRBJ2-7	TRBV6-6	CASSYPAGQGTYEQYF	TGTGCCAGCAGTTACCCGGCGGGACAGGGGACCTACGAGCAGTACTTC
NA	TRBD1	TRBJ2-4	TRBV14	CASSQVTGKIQYF	TGTGCCAGCAGCCAAGTGACAGGGAAAATTCAGTACTTC
NA	NA	TRBJ1-2	TRBV6-5	CASSLTKDGYGYTF	TGTGCCAGCAGTTTGACAAAGGACGGCTATGGCTACACCTTC
NA	NA	TRBJ2-7	TRBV27	CASSSFGVLLGEQYF	TGTGCCAGCAGTTCGTTCGGGGTACTTTTGGGCGAGCAGTACTTC
NA	TRBD2	TRBJ2-7	TRBV28	CASRTSGSSYEQYF	TGTGCCAGCAGAACTAGCGGGAGCTCCTACGAGCAGTACTTC
NA	NA	TRBJ2-5	TRBV9	CASSVGGSETQYF	TGTGCCAGCAGCGTAGGTGGTTCGGAGACCCAGTACTTC
NA	TRBD2	TRBJ2-7	TRBV9	CASSPQIVAGAYEQYF	TGTGCCAGCAGTCCACAAATTGTAGCGGGTGCCTACGAGCAGTACTTC
few	NA	TRBJ2-7	TRBV7-3	CASSLDPFNYEQYF	TGTGCCAGCAGCTTGGATCCGTTTAACTACGAGCAGTACTTC
few	TRBD1	TRBJ1-1	TRBV19	CASSSGQGIRSTEAFF	TGTGCCAGTAGTAGCGGACAGGGGATTAGGAGCACTGAAGCTTTCTTT
NA	TRBD1	TRBJ1-4	TRBV7-6	CASSSYRTGNEKLFF	TGTGCCAGCAGTTCTTACCGGACAGGGAATGAAAAACTGTTTTTT
NA	NA	TRBJ1-3	TRBV9	CASSGQLSGNTIYF	TGTGCCAGCAGCGGACAGCTCTCTGGAAACACCATATATTTT
NA	NA	TRBJ1-4	TRBV7-9	CASSRVGGNEKLFF	TGTGCCAGCAGCAGGGTGGGTGGTAATGAAAAACTGTTTTTT
NA	NA	TRBJ2-1	TRBV11-2	CASSPGDTPNEQFF	TGTGCCAGCAGCCCCGGGGACACACCCAATGAGCAGTTCTTC
NA	TRBD1	TRBJ1-1	TRBV7-9	CASSPTGANTEAFF	TGTGCCAGCAGTCCTACAGGGGCTAACACTGAAGCTTTCTTT
NA	NA	TRBJ1-5	TRBV19	CASNHRAYSNQPQHF	TGTGCCAGTAATCACAGGGCTTATAGCAATCAGCCCCAGCATTTT
NA	NA	TRBJ1-2	TRBV9	CASSASAYGYTF	TGTGCCAGCAGCGCCTCCGCCTATGGCTACACCTTC
NA	TRBD1	TRBJ2-7	TRBV2	CASSEAGQSYEQYF	TGTGCCAGCAGTGAAGCGGGACAGTCCTACGAGCAGTACTTC
NA	NA	TRBJ1-5	TRBV6-5	CASVVGRDGRQPQHF	TGTGCCAGCGTAGTCGGTCGGGACGGACGTCAGCCCCAGCATTTT
once	NA	TRBJ2-7	TRBV5-1	CASSPLGGTSGEQYF	TGCGCCAGCAGCCCTTTAGGGGGGACCTCCGGCGAGCAGTACTTC
once	TRBD1	TRBJ1-2	TRBV6-5	CASSPRTGGGYGYTF	TGTGCCAGCAGCCCTCGGACAGGGGGGGGCTATGGCTACACCTTC